This T cell receptor beta chain was obtained from a study of Graves' ophthalmopathy and Graves' hyperthyroidism. This clonotype was counted ten times or more. Participants with hyperthyroidism, aged 18 to 65, were newly diagnosed with under 2 months' duration. The germline gives CDR1 LNHNV, CDR2 YYDKDF (reference sequence). This CDR3 contains 13 residues. The V gene lost 3 bases and the J gene lost 10 bases, with 15 bases spanning the gap. TCR beta CDR3 regions were amplified from RNA transcripts. An opening RT-PCR round employed HTBI primers and preceded a second-round multiplex PCR. TCRdb re-analysed the multiplex PCR reads in MiXCR, keeping a single row per CDR3 protein. The sample has tens of thousands of distinct CDR3 sequences; roughly 50% are singletons.

Sequencing was carried out using peripheral blood. The source of this sequence is an adult woman with stable Graves' hyperthyroidism. The chain recombines TRBV15 with TRBJ1-1, with D perhaps matching TRBD1 (5 bases). CDR3 residues: CATSSLGVIRAFF. CDR3 nucleotides: TGTGCCACCAGCAGTCTGGGGGTGATTAGAGCTTTCTTT.